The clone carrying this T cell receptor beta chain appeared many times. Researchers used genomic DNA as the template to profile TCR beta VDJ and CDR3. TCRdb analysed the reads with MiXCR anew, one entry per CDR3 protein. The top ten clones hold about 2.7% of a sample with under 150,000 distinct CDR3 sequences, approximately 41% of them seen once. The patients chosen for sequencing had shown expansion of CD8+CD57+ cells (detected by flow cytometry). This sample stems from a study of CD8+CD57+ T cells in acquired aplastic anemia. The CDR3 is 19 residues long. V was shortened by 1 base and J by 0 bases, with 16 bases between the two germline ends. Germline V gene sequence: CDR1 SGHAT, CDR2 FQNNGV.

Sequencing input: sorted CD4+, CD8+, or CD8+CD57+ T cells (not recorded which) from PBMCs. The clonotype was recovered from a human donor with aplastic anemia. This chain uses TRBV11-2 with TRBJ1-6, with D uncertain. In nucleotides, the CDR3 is TGTGCCAGCAGCTTAGGTTTGGGCAGGAGGAGCTCCTATAATTCACCCCTCCACTTT. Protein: CASSLGLGRRSSYNSPLHF.